One and the same sample provided the 7 T cell receptor beta chains below, sequenced in a study of post-analysis software for immune sequencing data. Unique-molecular-identifier-tagged TCR beta cDNA libraries were used. From the PCR reads, TCRdb called clonotypes with MiXCR, one entry per CDR3 protein. The repertoire has roughly 620,000 distinct CDR3 sequences, 40% to 50% of them found once; the top ten carry roughly 1.8%. For these receptors, no antigen is known. Overall study results and limits: Among roughly five TRBV segments more frequent in patients than controls were TRBV5-6, TRBV5-1 and TRBV20-1.

The sample consisted of blood. These receptors were collected from a girl aged 5 to 17 with multiple sclerosis.

This clonotype occurred a few times. The chain links TRBV11-2 to TRBJ2-7; D remains unclear. CDR1 and CDR2 from the germline V gene are SGHAT and FQNNGV. With 0 bases removed from V and 3 bases from J, the gap between germline ends came to 9 bases. This CDR3 comprises 14 residues. CDR3 sequence: CASSLEQPNYEQYF. The CDR3, as DNA: TGTGCCAGCAGCTTAGAGCAACCCAACTACGAGCAGTACTTC.

V usage is TRBV3-1 and J usage is TRBJ2-5; no clear D. This CDR3 has 14 residues. The V end was cut by 1 base, the J end by 2 bases, with 8 bases between. Germline V gene lookup returns CDR1 LGHDT and CDR2 YNNKEL (reference sequence). Written as DNA, the CDR3 is TGTGCCAGCAGCCAAGTGGGTCCGCAAGAGACCCAGTACTTC. Protein product: CASSQVGPQETQYF.

The chain is built from TRBV28 and TRBJ2-1; TRBD2 aligns across 7 bases. Looked up from germline, CDR1 is MDHEN and CDR2 is SYDVKM. The CDR3 runs to 12 residues. V lost 7 bases and J lost 11; bases outside the gene matches: 8. The CDR3 DNA follows: TGTGCCAGCATGTCTAGCGGTGATAAGCAGTTCTTC. It codes for CASMSSGDKQFF.

The V and J genes are TRBV20-1 and TRBJ2-1; 9 bases align to TRBD2. The CDR3 runs 14 residues. The trim removed 1 base at V and 7 bases at J, leaving 5 bases unmatched. The germline V gene has CDR1 DFQATT and CDR2 SNEGSKA (reference sequence). The CDR3 is CSARVGGRGNEQFF. CDR3 DNA sequence: TGCAGTGCTAGAGTGGGCGGGAGGGGGAATGAGCAGTTCTTC.

CDR3 nucleotides: TGTGCCAGCAGCCAAGCATCTAGCGGGAGTGGGACAGATACGCAGTATTTT. Its protein product is CASSQASSGSGTDTQYF. The chain combines TRBV4-2 with TRBJ2-3; TRBD2 matches 10 bases. In germline, CDR1 is LGHNA, CDR2 YNFKEQ. CDR3 length: 17 amino acids. Trimming took 1 base from V and 3 from J; bases not matched to a gene: 7.

The chain employs TRBV7-2 and TRBJ1-1; weak D call: TRBD1 (6 bases). V lost 0 bases and J lost 5, with 13 bases in between. CDR1 is SGHTA, CDR2 FQGNSA, per germline. This CDR3 is built from 15 residues. The CDR3, as DNA: TGTGCCAGCAGCTTAGCGATACCAGGGGAGACTGAAGCTTTCTTT. The encoded protein is CASSLAIPGETEAFF.

This clonotype was picked up many times. The chain uses TRBV10-2 and TRBJ2-7; no reliable D call. The CDR3 runs 11 residues. Germline V gene sequence: CDR1 WSHSY, CDR2 SAAADI. Between the trimmed V and J ends, which lost 4 bases and 5 bases, there was a span of 6 bases. Written as DNA, the CDR3 is TGCGCCAGCAGTGTGCGGAACGAGCAGTACTTC. Protein product: CASSVRNEQYF.